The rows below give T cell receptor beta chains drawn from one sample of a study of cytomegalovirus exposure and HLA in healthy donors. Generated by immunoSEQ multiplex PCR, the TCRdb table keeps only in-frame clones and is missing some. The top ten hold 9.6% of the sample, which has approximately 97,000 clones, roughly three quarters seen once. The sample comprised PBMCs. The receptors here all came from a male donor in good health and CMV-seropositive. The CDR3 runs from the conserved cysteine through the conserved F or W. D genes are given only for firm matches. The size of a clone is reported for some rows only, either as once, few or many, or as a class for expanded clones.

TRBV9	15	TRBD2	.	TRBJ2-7	CASSTTGTSGYEQYF	TGTGCCAGCAGCACTACCGGGACTAGCGGCTACGAGCAGTACTTC
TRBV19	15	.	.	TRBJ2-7	CASRDFRGTSAEQYF	TGTGCCAGTAGGGATTTTCGGGGGACTTCCGCAGAGCAGTACTTC
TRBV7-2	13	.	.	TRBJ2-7	CASSFQVSYEQYF	TGTGCCAGCAGCTTCCAGGTCTCCTACGAGCAGTACTTC
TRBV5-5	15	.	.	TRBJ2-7	CASSSPTRATYEQYF	TGTGCCAGCAGCTCCCCGACTCGCGCCACCTACGAGCAGTACTTC
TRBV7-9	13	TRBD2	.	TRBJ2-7	CATGLAGVYEQYF	TGTGCCACCGGACTAGCGGGAGTCTACGAGCAGTACTTC
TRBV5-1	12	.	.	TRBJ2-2	CASSLSVGELFF	TGCGCCAGCAGCTTGTCGGTCGGGGAGCTGTTTTTT
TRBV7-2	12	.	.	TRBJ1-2	CASSITRDGYTF	TGTGCCAGCAGCATTACTCGGGATGGCTACACCTTC
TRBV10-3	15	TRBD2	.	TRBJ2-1	CAIAPGTSGGNEQFF	TGTGCCATAGCCCCCGGGACTAGCGGGGGCAATGAGCAGTTCTTC
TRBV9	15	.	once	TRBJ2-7	CASSVGYGISYEQYF	TGTGCCAGCAGCGTAGGATACGGGATCTCCTACGAGCAGTACTTC
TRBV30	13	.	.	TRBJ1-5	CAWRDSPNQPQHF	TGTGCCTGGAGGGATAGCCCCAATCAGCCCCAGCATTTT
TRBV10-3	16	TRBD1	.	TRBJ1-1	CAISSGTGRAVRRAFF	TGTGCCATCAGTTCCGGGACAGGGAGGGCCGTGAGGAGGGCTTTCTTT
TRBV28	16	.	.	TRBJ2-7	CASSSPGSRPAYEQYF	TGTGCCAGCAGTTCCCCGGGGAGTAGGCCGGCCTACGAGCAGTACTTC
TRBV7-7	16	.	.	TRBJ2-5	CASSLLGPGEGETQYF	TGTGCTAGCAGCCTATTGGGCCCAGGGGAAGGGGAGACCCAGTACTTC
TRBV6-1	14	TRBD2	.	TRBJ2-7	CASSWSGSSYEQYF	TGTGCCAGCAGTTGGAGCGGGAGCTCCTACGAGCAGTACTTC
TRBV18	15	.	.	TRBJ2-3	CASSPLGGGADTQYF	TGTGCCAGCTCTCCCTTGGGTGGAGGGGCAGATACGCAGTATTTT
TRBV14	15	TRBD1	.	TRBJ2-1	CASSRSVTGGDEQFF	TGTGCCAGCAGCCGATCGGTAACAGGGGGCGATGAGCAGTTCTTC
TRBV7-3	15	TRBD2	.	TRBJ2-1	CASSAWSSGEYEQFF	TGTGCCAGCAGCGCATGGAGTAGCGGGGAGTATGAGCAGTTCTTC
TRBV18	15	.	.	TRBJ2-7	CASSPSSGYLYEQYF	TGTGCCAGCTCACCATCCTCAGGGTACCTCTACGAGCAGTACTTC
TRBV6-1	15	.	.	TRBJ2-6	CASSEIAGGANVLTF	TGTGCCAGCAGTGAAATAGCAGGGGGGGCCAACGTCCTGACTTTC
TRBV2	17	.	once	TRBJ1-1	CASLRGQGGGMNTEAFF	TGTGCCAGCCTCCGCGGGCAGGGAGGGGGAATGAACACTGAAGCTTTCTTT
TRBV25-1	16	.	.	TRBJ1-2	CASSGPRSGTVDGYTF	TGTGCCAGCAGTGGCCCCCGGAGCGGAACTGTTGATGGCTACACCTTC
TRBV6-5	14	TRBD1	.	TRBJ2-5	CASSRDRGGETQYF	TGTGCCAGCAGCCGAGACAGGGGCGGAGAGACCCAGTACTTC
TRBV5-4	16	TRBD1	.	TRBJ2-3	CASSSGTGGVPDTQYF	TGTGCCAGCAGCAGTGGGACAGGGGGCGTCCCAGATACGCAGTATTTT
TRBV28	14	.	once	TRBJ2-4	CASSQTTEGNSQYF	TGTGCCAGCAGCCAAACGACCGAGGGAAACAGTCAGTACTTC
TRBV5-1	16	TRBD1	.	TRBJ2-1	CASSSTPGGLRYEQFF	TGCGCCAGCAGCTCCACCCCAGGGGGCCTCCGTTATGAGCAGTTCTTC